Following are 24 T cell receptor beta chains from one sample sequenced in a study of T cells after yellow fever vaccination. Each CDR3 protein is one row after TCRdb ran MiXCR on the 5' RACE reads. The table lists around 70,000 distinct CDR3 sequences, approximately 6.5% of them singletons. This material consisted of CD8+ T cells sorted from PBMCs, taken 5 days after the first yellow fever vaccination. These receptors came from a man younger than 30 who received the YFV17D yellow fever vaccine.

V is TRBV7-9 and J is TRBJ2-7; D is possibly TRBD2 (7 bases). The CDR3 extends over 17 amino acids. Germline loops: CDR1 SEHNR, CDR2 FQNEAQ (reference sequence). The V and J ends lost 3 bases and 1 base respectively, with 19 bases between them. The CDR3 DNA follows: TGTGCCAGCAGCTTCGGAGAAGCGGGACAAACTTCCTACGAGCAGTACTTC. Protein product: CASSFGEAGQTSYEQYF.

V and J are TRBV6-1 and TRBJ2-7; no clear D gene. Germline-derived CDR1 and CDR2 are MNHNS and SASEGT. Trimming removed 11 bases at V and 3 bases at J, with 17 bases between. The CDR3 loop spans 13 amino acids. The CDR3 reads CAGVSAANYEQYV. As DNA, the CDR3 is TGTGCCGGTGTTTCGGCAGCCAACTACGAGCAGTACGTC.

A few counts support this clonotype. The chain joins TRBV12-3 or TRBV12-4 to TRBJ2-4; D might be TRBD2 (6 bases). Deletions cut 5 bases from V and 6 bases from J, with 8 bases between. The CDR3 is 12 residues long. CDR3 amino acids: CASSHGGNIQYF. In DNA form, the CDR3 reads TGTGCCAGCAGTCACGGGGGAAACATTCAGTACTTC.

V and J are TRBV4-1 and TRBJ2-7, with 10 bases fitting TRBD1. The CDR3 spans 15 residues. Trimming at V came to 1 base and at J to 7 bases, leaving 7 bases not matched to a gene. Germline loops: CDR1 MGHRA, CDR2 YSYEKL. The chain's CDR3 is CASSQGGGQGWEQYV. DNA of the CDR3: TGCGCCAGCAGCCAAGGAGGGGGACAGGGGTGGGAGCAGTACGTC.

This clonotype was seen more than once but under ten times. The chain has TRBV20-1 and TRBJ1-1, with 7 bases aligning to TRBD1. This CDR3 has 15 residues. CDR1 and CDR2 from the germline V gene are DFQATT and SNEGSKA (reference sequence). Germline trimming cut 3 bases from V and 3 bases from J; bases unmatched to any gene: 10. In DNA form, the CDR3 reads TGCAGTGCTAGTTCCCCGGACAGGCTTTACACTGAAGCTTTCTTT. Protein: CSASSPDRLYTEAFF.

In this sample, this clonotype turned up a few times. The rearrangement joins TRBV12-3 or TRBV12-4 to TRBJ1-2, with TRBD1 matching 8 bases. This CDR3 has 15 amino acids. V lost 3 bases and J lost 4; bases outside the gene matches: 7. The CDR3 DNA reads TGTGCCAGCAGTTTGGACAGGGAGTTCCTCTATGGCTACACCTTC. As protein: CASSLDREFLYGYTF.

This clonotype has only a few counts. V gene TRBV27 combines with J gene TRBJ2-1; tentatively, D is TRBD1 (6 bases). Trimming took 5 bases from V and 4 from J, leaving 12 bases between them. The germline gives CDR1 MNHEY, CDR2 SMNVEV (reference sequence). This CDR3 is built from 14 residues. The CDR3 region has the DNA TGTGCCAGCAGTCCCCGGGACACATACAATGAGCAGTTCTTC. Translation gives CASSPRDTYNEQFF.

The DNA of the CDR3 is TGCGCCAGCAGCCCCGATGGGGGGGGGAGCACAGATACGCAGTATTTT. Amino acids: CASSPDGGGSTDTQYF. The genes are TRBV4-3 and TRBJ2-3, with 7 bases matching TRBD2. Germline CDR1 is LGHNA and CDR2 is YSLEER. J lost 0 bases, V lost 4 bases, and 7 bases had no gene match. The CDR3 is 16 residues long.

This clonotype was seen a few times. The genes are TRBV4-3 and TRBJ2-3; possibly TRBD1 for D (6 bases). The V end was cut by 0 bases, the J end by 0 bases, with 10 bases between. The CDR3 extends over 16 amino acids. CDR1 is LGHNA and CDR2 is YSLEER in the germline V gene. The DNA of the CDR3 is TGCGCCAGCAGCCAAGATCATAGGGGGAGCACAGATACGCAGTATTTT. Amino acids: CASSQDHRGSTDTQYF.

The CDR3 nucleotides are TGTGCCAGCAGCTTAGCGGCAGGAGCGAGCTCCTATAATTCACCCCTCCACTTT. It specifies CASSLAAGASSYNSPLHF. This chain joins TRBV7-9 and TRBJ1-6; D is undetermined. CDR3 length: 18 amino acids. CDR1 is SEHNR, CDR2 FQNEAQ, per germline (reference sequence). V was clipped by 0 bases and J by 0 bases, with 12 bases between them.

This clonotype was seen many times. J is TRBJ2-7 and V is TRBV5-4; D tentatively fits TRBD1 or TRBD2 (5 bases each). This CDR3 is built from 13 residues. Germline values: CDR1 SGHNT, CDR2 YYREEE (reference sequence). Trimming took off 4 bases at V and 2 bases at J, with 10 bases between the two ends. CDR3 residues: CASSPGRTYEQYF. The CDR3 bases are TGTGCCAGCAGCCCGGGACGGACCTACGAGCAGTACTTC.

This clonotype has ten or more counts. J is TRBJ2-7 and V is TRBV7-9, with a weak D call TRBD1 (6 bases). V was clipped by 5 bases and J by 5 bases, with 16 bases between them. The V gene's germline CDR1 is SEHNR and CDR2 FQNEAQ (reference sequence). The CDR3 consists of 14 residues. This chain's CDR3 is CASSSSAGDHEQYF. DNA for the CDR3: TGTGCCAGCAGCAGTTCGGCAGGGGACCACGAGCAGTACTTC.

This clonotype has just a few counts. This rearrangement joins TRBV19 to TRBJ1-1, with D tentatively TRBD1 (5 bases). The CDR3 sequence is 16 residues long. Per germline, CDR1 LNHDA and CDR2 SQIVND (reference sequence). V was clipped by 1 base and J by 6 bases, with 18 bases between them. The CDR3 protein is CASSIGQGGWIPEAFF. CDR3 bases: TGTGCCAGTAGTATAGGGCAGGGCGGGTGGATCCCTGAAGCTTTCTTT. Using reference TRBV19 and TRBJ1-1 for the parts outside the CDR3, the full variable domain is DGGITQSPKYLFRKEGQNVTLSCEQNLNHDAMYWYRQDPGQGLRLIYYSQIVNDFQKGDIAEGYSVSREKKESFPLTVTSAQKNPTAFYLCASSIGQGGWIPEAFFGQGTRLTVV.

The chain employs TRBV20-1 and TRBJ2-1; 9 nucleotides align to TRBD2. V was clipped by 0 bases and J by 3 bases; unmatched bases: 3. The CDR3 loop spans 15 amino acids. Germline V gives CDR1 DFQATT, CDR2 SNEGSKA (reference sequence). CDR3 nucleotide sequence: TGCAGTGCTAGAGAGCCTAGCGGGAACTACAATGAGCAGTTCTTC. Translating it yields CSAREPSGNYNEQFF.

DNA for the CDR3: TGTGCCAGCAGTTCGGGTCAGCCCCAGCATTTT. It is translated as CASSSGQPQHF. The genes are TRBV6-2 or TRBV6-3 and TRBJ1-5; D unresolved. The CDR3 loop spans 11 amino acids. Trimming pared 4 bases from V and 6 bases from J, leaving 4 bases between. The germline V gene encodes CDR1 MNHEY and CDR2 SVGEGT.

Ten or more counts support this clonotype. The chain uses TRBV29-1 and TRBJ2-5, with no clear D. This CDR3 contains 14 residues. Trimming pared 2 bases from V and 7 bases from J, leaving 17 bases between. Per germline, CDR1 SQVTM and CDR2 ANQGSEA. The CDR3 here is CSVELRRPDGTQYF. In DNA form, the CDR3 reads TGCAGCGTTGAACTGAGACGTCCTGACGGGACCCAGTACTTC.

This clonotype came up many times. The rearrangement joins TRBV7-9 to TRBJ2-2; D may be TRBD1 (6 bases). V lost 5 bases, J lost 2 bases, and 12 bases lay in between. The CDR3 is 15 residues long. Germline V gives CDR1 SEHNR, CDR2 FQNEAQ (reference sequence). The DNA for the CDR3 is TGTGCCAGCAGCGATGTGACAGGCAACACCGGGGAGCTGTTTTTT. Amino acids: CASSDVTGNTGELFF.

V usage is TRBV4-1 and J usage is TRBJ1-2; D gene uncertain. Deletions cut 1 base from V and 3 bases from J, with 9 bases between. The germline CDR1 and CDR2 sequences are MGHRA and YSYEKL. This CDR3 has 14 residues. The DNA of the CDR3 is TGCGCCAGCAGCCAAGCTTTTGGAGACTATGGCTACACCTTC. It specifies CASSQAFGDYGYTF.

This clonotype was counted many times. The chain carries TRBV4-2 and TRBJ2-4; D gene unclear. The length of the CDR3 is 15 residues. V gave up 0 bases and J gave up 7 bases, with 13 bases separating them. Germline CDR1 is LGHNA and CDR2 is YNFKEQ. CDR3 DNA: TGTGCCAGCAGCCAAGAACCAACCGAAGGGAACATTCAGTACTTC. Translation: CASSQEPTEGNIQYF.

This clonotype was picked up many times. The genes are TRBV7-9 and TRBJ2-3; unclear D gene. This CDR3 contains 15 residues. V lost 5 bases and J 0 bases, leaving 12 bases between the germline ends. Germline V CDR1 and CDR2: SEHNR, FQNEAQ (reference sequence). The CDR3 loop reads CASSHPTHSTDTQYF. The CDR3 DNA reads as TGTGCCAGCAGCCACCCGACACATAGCACAGATACGCAGTATTTT.

This clonotype was seen just once. The J gene is TRBJ2-3, the V gene TRBV7-2, with 10 bases identical to TRBD2. Germline CDR1 reads SGHTA; CDR2 reads FQGNSA. Unmatched junction bases numbered 8, after V lost 0 bases and J lost 2 bases. The CDR3 has 18 amino acids. DNA of the CDR3: TGTGCCAGCAGCTTAGCGTGGTCTAGCGGGGGATCCACAGATACGCAGTATTTT. It codes for CASSLAWSSGGSTDTQYF.

This chain links TRBV7-2 with TRBJ2-1; 14 bases map to TRBD2. Germline CDR1 and CDR2: SGHTA and FQGNSA. V gave up 8 bases and J gave up 9 bases; unmatched junction bases: 6. The CDR3 length is 14 residues. CDR3 in DNA: TGTGCCAGCTCTGGACTAGCGGGGGGCAGTGAGCAGTTCTTC. It encodes CASSGLAGGSEQFF.

This clonotype was picked up many times. This chain connects TRBV4-3 to TRBJ2-3, with D possibly being TRBD2 (6 bases). From germline, CDR1 is LGHNA and CDR2 YSLEER. The CDR3 is made up of 16 amino acids. Between the trimmed V and J ends, which lost 0 bases and 1 base, there was a span of 11 bases. The CDR3 loop reads CASSQDRGVGTDTQYF. The CDR3 DNA follows: TGCGCCAGCAGCCAAGATCGCGGGGTTGGCACAGATACGCAGTATTTT.

V usage is TRBV4-2 and J usage is TRBJ2-3; TRBD2 matches 7 bases. Trimming took 0 bases from V and 3 from J; bases not matched to a gene: 9. This CDR3 is built from 17 residues. CDR1 is LGHNA, CDR2 YNFKEQ, per germline. For the CDR3, the DNA is TGTGCCAGCAGCCAAGATGATAGCGGGCGGACAACAGATACGCAGTATTTT. Its protein is CASSQDDSGRTTDTQYF.